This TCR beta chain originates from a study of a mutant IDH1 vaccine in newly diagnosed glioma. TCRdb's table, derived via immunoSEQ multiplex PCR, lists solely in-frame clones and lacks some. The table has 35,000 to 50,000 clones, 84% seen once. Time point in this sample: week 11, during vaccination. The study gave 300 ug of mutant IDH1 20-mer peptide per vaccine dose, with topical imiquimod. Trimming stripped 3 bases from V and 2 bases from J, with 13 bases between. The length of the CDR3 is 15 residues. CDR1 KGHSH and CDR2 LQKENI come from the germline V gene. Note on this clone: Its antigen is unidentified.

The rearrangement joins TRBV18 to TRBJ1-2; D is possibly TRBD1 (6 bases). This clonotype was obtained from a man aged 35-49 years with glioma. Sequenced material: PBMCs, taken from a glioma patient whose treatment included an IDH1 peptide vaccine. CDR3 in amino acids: CASSPERRGNYGYTF. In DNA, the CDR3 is TGTGCCAGCTCACCCGAACGTAGGGGGAACTATGGCTACACCTTC.